This T cell receptor (beta chain) was identified in a study of technical replicates of blood from a handful of donors. Libraries were prepared by immunoSEQ multiplex PCR; TCRdb keeps only in-frame clonotypes and omits some of them. This sample yields approximately 64,000 clones, of which about 90% are seen a single time; approximately 5.1% belongs to the top ten. This CDR3 contains 15 residues. Between the trimmed V and J ends, which lost 3 bases and 0 bases, there was a span of 12 bases. Germline lookup yields CDR1 SGHAT and CDR2 FQDESV (reference sequence). The sequenced sample was PBMCs. This sequence originates from a human donor in good health. Some clones in this sample may be carry-over from other donors' samples. The rearrangement links TRBV11-1 to TRBJ2-7, with D perhaps TRBD1 (5 bases). CDR3: CASSLSTDSSYEQYF. The CDR3 nucleotides read TGTGCCAGCAGCTTGTCGACTGACAGCTCCTACGAGCAGTACTTC.